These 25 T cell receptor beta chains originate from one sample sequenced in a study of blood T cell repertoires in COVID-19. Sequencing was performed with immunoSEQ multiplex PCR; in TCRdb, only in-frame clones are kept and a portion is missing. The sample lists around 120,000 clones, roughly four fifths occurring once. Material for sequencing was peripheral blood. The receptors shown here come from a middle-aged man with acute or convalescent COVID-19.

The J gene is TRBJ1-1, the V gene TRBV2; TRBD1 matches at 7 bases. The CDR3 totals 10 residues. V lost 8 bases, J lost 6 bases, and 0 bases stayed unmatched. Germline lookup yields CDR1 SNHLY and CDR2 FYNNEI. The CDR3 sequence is CASGTAEAFF. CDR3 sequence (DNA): TGTGCCAGCGGGACAGCTGAAGCTTTCTTT.

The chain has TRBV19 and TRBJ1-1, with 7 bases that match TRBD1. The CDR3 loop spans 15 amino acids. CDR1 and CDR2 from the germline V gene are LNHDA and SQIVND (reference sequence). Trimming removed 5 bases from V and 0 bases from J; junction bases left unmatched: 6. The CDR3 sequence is CASSPGQVMNTEAFF. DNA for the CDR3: TGTGCCAGTAGTCCAGGACAGGTCATGAACACTGAAGCTTTCTTT. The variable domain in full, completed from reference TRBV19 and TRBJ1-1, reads DGGITQSPKYLFRKEGQNVTLSCEQNLNHDAMYWYRQDPGQGLRLIYYSQIVNDFQKGDIAEGYSVSREKKESFPLTVTSAQKNPTAFYLCASSPGQVMNTEAFFGQGTRLTVV.

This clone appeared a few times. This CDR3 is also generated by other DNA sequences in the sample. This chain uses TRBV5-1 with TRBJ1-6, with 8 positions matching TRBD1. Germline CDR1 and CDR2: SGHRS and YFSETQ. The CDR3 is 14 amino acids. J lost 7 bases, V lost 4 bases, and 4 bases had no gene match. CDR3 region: CASSLGQANSPLHF. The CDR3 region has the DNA TGCGCCAGCAGCCTGGGACAGGCCAATTCACCCCTCCACTTT.

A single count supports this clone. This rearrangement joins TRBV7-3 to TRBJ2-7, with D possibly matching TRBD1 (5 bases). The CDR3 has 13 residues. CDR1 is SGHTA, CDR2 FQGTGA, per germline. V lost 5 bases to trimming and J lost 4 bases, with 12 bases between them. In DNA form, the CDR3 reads TGTGCCAGCAGCCCACAGGCAGAGTACGAGCAGTACTTC. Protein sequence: CASSPQAEYEQYF.

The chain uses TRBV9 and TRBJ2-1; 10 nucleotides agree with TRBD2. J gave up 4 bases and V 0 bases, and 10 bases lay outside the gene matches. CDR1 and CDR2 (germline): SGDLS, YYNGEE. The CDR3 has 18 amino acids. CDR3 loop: CASSVALTSGMRYNEQFF. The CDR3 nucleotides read TGTGCCAGCAGCGTAGCTCTAACTAGCGGGATGCGGTACAATGAGCAGTTCTTC. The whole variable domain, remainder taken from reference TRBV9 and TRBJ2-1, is DSGVTQTPKHLITATGQRVTLRCSPRSGDLSVYWYQQSLDQGLQFLIQYYNGEERAKGNILERFSAQQFPDLHSELNLSSLELGDSALYFCASSVALTSGMRYNEQFFGPGTRLTVL.

The CDR3 region has the DNA TGCGCCAGCACCACCAACGGGGAAGTGAGCACCGGGGAGCTGTTTTTT. Residues: CASTTNGEVSTGELFF. V and J are TRBV5-1 and TRBJ2-2; a possible D gene is TRBD2 (5 bases). V lost 6 bases, J lost 4 bases, and 19 bases lay in between. The CDR3 runs 16 residues. Germline CDR1 SGHRS, CDR2 YFSETQ.

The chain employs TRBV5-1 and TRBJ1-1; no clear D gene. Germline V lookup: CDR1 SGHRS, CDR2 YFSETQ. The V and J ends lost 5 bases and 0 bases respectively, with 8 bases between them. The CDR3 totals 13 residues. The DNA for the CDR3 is TGCGCCAGCAGGAGGGTCTTGAACACTGAAGCTTTCTTT. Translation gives CASRRVLNTEAFF.

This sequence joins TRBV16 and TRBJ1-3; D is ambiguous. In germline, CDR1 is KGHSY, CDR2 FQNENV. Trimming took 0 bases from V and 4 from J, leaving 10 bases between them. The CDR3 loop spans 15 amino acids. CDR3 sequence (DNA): TGTGCCAGCAGCCAATCGATGATTCAGGGAAACACCATATATTTT. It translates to CASSQSMIQGNTIYF.

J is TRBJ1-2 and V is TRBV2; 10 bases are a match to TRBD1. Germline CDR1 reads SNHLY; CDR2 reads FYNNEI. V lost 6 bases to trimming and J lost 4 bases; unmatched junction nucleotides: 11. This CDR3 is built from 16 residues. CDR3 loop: CASSPGQGSFSYGYTF. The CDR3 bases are TGTGCCAGCAGCCCGGGACAGGGGAGTTTCAGCTATGGCTACACCTTC.

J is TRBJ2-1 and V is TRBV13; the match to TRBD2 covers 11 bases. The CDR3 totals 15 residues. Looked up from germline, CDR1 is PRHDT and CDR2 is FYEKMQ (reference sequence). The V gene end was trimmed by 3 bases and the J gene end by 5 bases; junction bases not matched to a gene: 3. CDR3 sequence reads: CASSFELAGDNEQFF. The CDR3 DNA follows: TGTGCCAGCAGCTTCGAACTAGCGGGAGACAATGAGCAGTTCTTC.

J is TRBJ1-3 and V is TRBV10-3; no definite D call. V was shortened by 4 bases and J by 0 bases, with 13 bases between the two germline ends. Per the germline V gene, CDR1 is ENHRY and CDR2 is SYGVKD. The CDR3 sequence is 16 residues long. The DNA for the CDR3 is TGTGCCATCAGTGTCCATCAAGGAGTCTCTGGAAACACCATATATTTT. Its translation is CAISVHQGVSGNTIYF.

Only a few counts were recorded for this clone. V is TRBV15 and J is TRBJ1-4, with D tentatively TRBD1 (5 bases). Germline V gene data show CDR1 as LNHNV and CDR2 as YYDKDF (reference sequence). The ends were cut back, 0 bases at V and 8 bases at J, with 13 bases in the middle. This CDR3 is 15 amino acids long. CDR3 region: CATSRDFQGGEKLFF. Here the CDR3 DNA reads TGTGCCACCAGCAGAGATTTTCAGGGAGGGGAAAAACTGTTTTTT.

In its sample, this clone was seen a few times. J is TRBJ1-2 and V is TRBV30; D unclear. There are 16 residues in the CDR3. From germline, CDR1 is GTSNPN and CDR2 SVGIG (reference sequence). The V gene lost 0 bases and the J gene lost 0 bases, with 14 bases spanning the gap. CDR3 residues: CAWSVKRAATNYGYTF. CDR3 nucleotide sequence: TGTGCCTGGAGTGTAAAGAGGGCAGCCACTAACTATGGCTACACCTTC.

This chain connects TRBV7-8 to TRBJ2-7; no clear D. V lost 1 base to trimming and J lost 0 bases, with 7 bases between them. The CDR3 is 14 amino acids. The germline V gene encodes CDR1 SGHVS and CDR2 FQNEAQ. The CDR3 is CASSLVHSSYEQYF. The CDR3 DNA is TGTGCCAGCAGCTTAGTACACAGCTCCTACGAGCAGTACTTC.

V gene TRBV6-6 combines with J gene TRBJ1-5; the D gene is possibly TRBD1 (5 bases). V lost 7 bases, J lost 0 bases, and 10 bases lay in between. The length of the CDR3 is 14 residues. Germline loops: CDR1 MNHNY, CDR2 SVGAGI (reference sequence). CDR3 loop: CASTRGDSNQPQHF. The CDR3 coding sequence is TGTGCCAGCACCCGGGGGGATAGCAATCAGCCCCAGCATTTT.

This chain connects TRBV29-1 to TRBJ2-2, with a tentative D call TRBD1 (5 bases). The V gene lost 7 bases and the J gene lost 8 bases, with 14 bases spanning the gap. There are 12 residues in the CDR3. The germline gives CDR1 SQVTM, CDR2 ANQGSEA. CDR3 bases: TGCAGCGGCCTAGGGGAAACAGGGGAGCTGTTTTTT. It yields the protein CSGLGETGELFF.

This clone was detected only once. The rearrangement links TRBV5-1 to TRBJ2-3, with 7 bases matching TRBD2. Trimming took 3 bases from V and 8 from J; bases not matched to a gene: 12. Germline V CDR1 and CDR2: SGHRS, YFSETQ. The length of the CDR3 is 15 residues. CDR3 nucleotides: TGCGCCAGCAGCTCCAAGGGACTACCCCCGGGTACGCAGTATTTT. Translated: CASSSKGLPPGTQYF.

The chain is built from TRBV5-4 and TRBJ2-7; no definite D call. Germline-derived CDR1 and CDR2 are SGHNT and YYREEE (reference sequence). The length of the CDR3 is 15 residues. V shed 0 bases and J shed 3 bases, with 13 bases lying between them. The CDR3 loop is CASSLGSRSNYEQYF. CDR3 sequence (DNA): TGTGCCAGCAGCTTGGGATCCCGGTCGAACTACGAGCAGTACTTC.

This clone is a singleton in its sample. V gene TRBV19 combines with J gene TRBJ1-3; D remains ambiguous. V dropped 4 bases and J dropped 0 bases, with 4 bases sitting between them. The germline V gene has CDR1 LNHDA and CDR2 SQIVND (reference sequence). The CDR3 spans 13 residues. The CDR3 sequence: CASSTRSGNTIYF. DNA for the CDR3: TGTGCCAGTAGTACCCGCTCTGGAAACACCATATATTTT.

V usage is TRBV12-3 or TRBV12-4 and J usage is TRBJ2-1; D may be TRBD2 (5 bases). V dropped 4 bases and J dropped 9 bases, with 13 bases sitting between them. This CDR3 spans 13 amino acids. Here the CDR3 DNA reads TGTGCCAGCAGTTCGGGGTCCCGGAGTGAGCAGTTCTTC. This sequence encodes CASSSGSRSEQFF.

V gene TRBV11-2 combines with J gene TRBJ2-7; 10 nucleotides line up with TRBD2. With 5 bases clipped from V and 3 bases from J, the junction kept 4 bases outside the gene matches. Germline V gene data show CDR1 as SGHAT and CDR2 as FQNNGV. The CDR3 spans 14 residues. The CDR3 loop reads CASSASGSYYEQYF. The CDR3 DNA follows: TGTGCCAGCAGCGCTAGCGGGAGCTACTACGAGCAGTACTTC.

The CDR3, as DNA: TGCGCCAGCAGCCCCGGGCAAGAGACCCAGTACTTC. Translation: CASSPGQETQYF. V gene TRBV5-1 combines with J gene TRBJ2-5; D gene uncertain. CDR1 and CDR2 from the germline V gene are SGHRS and YFSETQ. The CDR3 totals 12 residues. Trimming removed 4 bases from V and 2 bases from J, with 6 bases in between.

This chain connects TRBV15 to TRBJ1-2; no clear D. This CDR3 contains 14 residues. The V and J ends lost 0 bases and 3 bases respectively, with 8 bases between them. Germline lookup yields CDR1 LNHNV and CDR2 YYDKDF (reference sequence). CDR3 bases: TGTGCCACCAGCAGAGATGCTGGAGACTATGGCTACACCTTC. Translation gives CATSRDAGDYGYTF.

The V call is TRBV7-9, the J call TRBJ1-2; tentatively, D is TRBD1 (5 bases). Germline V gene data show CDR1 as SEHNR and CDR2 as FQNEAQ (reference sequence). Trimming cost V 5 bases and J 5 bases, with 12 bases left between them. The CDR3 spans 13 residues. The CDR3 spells CASSPTGAYGYTF. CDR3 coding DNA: TGTGCCAGCAGCCCCACAGGAGCGTATGGCTACACCTTC.

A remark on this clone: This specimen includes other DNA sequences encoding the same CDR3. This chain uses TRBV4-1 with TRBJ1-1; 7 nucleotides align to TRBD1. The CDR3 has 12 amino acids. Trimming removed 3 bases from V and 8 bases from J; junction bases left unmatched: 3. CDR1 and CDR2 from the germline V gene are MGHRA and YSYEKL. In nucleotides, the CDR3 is TGCGCCAGCAGCCAGACAGGGACGGAAGCTTTCTTT. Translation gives CASSQTGTEAFF.